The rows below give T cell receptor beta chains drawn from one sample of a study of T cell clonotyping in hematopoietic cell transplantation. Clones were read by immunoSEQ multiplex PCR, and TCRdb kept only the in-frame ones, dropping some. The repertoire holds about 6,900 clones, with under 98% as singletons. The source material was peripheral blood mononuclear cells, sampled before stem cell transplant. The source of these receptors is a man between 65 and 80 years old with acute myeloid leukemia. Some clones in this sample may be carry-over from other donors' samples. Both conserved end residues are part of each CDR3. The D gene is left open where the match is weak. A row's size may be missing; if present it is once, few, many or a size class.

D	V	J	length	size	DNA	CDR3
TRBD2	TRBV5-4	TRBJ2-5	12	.	TGTGCCAGCAGCCCGGGGGGGGAGACCCAGTACTTC	CASSPGGETQYF
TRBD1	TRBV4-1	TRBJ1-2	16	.	TGCGCCAGCAGCCAACCTCGACAGGGGGCAATGTATGGCTACACCTTC	CASSQPRQGAMYGYTF
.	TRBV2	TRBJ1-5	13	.	TGTGCCAGCGCGGGGGATAGCAATCAGCCCCAGCATTTT	CASAGDSNQPQHF
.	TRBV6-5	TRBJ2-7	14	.	TGTGCCAGCAGTGAGGGGGGGCCGTTCAACGAGCAGTACTTC	CASSEGGPFNEQYF
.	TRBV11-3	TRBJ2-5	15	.	TGTGCCAGCAGCCCCCGGGCGCTCAGGGCTGAGACCCAGTACTTC	CASSPRALRAETQYF
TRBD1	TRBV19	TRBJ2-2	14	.	TGTGCCAGTAGTATTACAGGGGGTACCGGGGAGCTGTTTTTT	CASSITGGTGELFF
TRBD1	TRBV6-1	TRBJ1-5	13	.	TGTGCCAGTCTGACAGGGGTCGGACAGCCCCAGCATTTT	CASLTGVGQPQHF
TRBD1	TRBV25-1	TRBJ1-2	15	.	TGTGCCAGCAGTGACACAGGACAGGGTGGGGGTGGCTACACCTTC	CASSDTGQGGGGYTF
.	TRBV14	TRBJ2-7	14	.	TGTGCCAGCAGCCAAGCTCTGGGATGGAACGAGCAGTACTTC	CASSQALGWNEQYF
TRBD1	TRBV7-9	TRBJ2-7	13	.	TGTGCCAGCAGCTCGACAGGGCTCTACGAGCAGTACTTC	CASSSTGLYEQYF
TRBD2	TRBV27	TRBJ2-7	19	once	TGTGCCAGCAGTTTATCCCGGACTAGCGGGAGATTGAGCTCCTACGAGCAGTACTTC	CASSLSRTSGRLSSYEQYF
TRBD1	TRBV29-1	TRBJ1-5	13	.	TGCAGCGTGGGAGGGACAGCCTATCAGCCCCAGCATTTT	CSVGGTAYQPQHF
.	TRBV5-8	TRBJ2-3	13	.	TGTGCCAGCAGGCCCCGATTAACAGATACGCAGTATTTT	CASRPRLTDTQYF
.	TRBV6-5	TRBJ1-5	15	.	TGTGCCAGCAGTTCTCGAAGCCCTAGCAATCAGCCCCAGCATTTT	CASSSRSPSNQPQHF
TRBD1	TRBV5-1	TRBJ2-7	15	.	TGCGCCAGCAGCTTAAGGACAGGGGGATCCTACGAGCAGTACTTC	CASSLRTGGSYEQYF
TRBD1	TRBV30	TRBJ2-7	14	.	TGTGCCTGGAGTGCGGACAGGGGATGGTACGAGCAGTACTTC	CAWSADRGWYEQYF